This TCR beta chain was captured by sequencing in a study of radiotherapy plus CTLA-4 blockade in lung cancer. Produced via immunoSEQ multiplex PCR; TCRdb's table is partial and in-frame only. The table includes 89,000 or so clones, 82% detected once. The table lists this clone with a count of one. Looked up from germline, CDR1 is SGDLS and CDR2 is YYNGEE. V was cut by 4 bases and J by 0 bases, with 10 bases left in between. This CDR3 contains 14 residues. This receptor was taken from a human donor with non-small cell lung cancer who had a partial response to radiotherapy plus ipilimumab. This rearrangement joins TRBV9 to TRBJ1-2; perhaps TRBD1 as D (5 bases). This sample comprised peripheral blood, obtained from a patient treated with radiotherapy plus ipilimumab. CDR3 residues: CASSYQGANYGYTF. The DNA of the CDR3 is TGTGCCAGCAGCTACCAAGGGGCTAACTATGGCTACACCTTC.